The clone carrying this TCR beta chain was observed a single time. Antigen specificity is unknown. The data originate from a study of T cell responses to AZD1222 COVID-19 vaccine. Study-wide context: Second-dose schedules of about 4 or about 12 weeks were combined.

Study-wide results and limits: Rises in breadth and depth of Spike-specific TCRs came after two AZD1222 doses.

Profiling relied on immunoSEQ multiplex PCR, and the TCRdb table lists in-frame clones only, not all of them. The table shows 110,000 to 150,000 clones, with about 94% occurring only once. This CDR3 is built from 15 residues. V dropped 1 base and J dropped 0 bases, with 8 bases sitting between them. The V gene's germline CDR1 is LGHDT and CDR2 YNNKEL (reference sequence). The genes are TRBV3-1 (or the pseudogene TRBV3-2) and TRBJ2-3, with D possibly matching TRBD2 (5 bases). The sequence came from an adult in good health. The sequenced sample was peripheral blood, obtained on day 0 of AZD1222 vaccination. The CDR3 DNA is TGTGCCAGCAGCCAAGGATGGACTAGCACAGATACGCAGTATTTT. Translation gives CASSQGWTSTDTQYF.